What follows are 6 T cell receptor beta chains derived from one specimen sequenced in a study of early T cells in non-severe SARS-CoV-2 infection. TCRdb called the 5' RACE reads again in MiXCR, with one record for every CDR3 protein. The sample holds about 58,000 distinct CDR3 sequences, 12% seen once. The material was whole blood, obtained at baseline. These receptors came from an adult who was a healthcare worker with PCR-confirmed SARS-CoV-2 infection or an uninfected control (not recorded which). The donor label of this sample is uncertain.

This clonotype was seen a handful of times. The genes are TRBV18 and TRBJ2-1; 9 nucleotides match TRBD2. CDR3 length: 17 residues. The V and J ends lost 0 bases and 8 bases, in that order; junction bases with no gene match: 11. The germline V gene encodes CDR1 KGHSH and CDR2 LQKENI. This CDR3 is CASSPPAGGPYPDEQFF. CDR3 DNA: TGTGCCAGCTCACCACCGGCGGGGGGGCCGTATCCCGATGAGCAGTTCTTC.

The chain links TRBV18 to TRBJ2-3; D not certain. The CDR3 runs to 17 residues. The germline gives CDR1 KGHSH, CDR2 LQKENI. Deletions cut 3 bases from V and 2 bases from J, with 18 bases between. CDR3 in DNA: TGTGCCAGCTCACCCGACATGACCCCGACGAACACAGATACGCAGTATTTT. This gives the protein CASSPDMTPTNTDTQYF.

The rearrangement uses TRBV5-1 and TRBJ2-2; no reliable D call. This CDR3 has 16 amino acids. The germline V gene has CDR1 SGHRS and CDR2 YFSETQ. V dropped 4 bases and J dropped 1 base, with 14 bases sitting between them. CDR3 sequence: CASSLPGLRNTGELFF. CDR3 sequence (DNA): TGCGCCAGCAGCCTTCCGGGCCTACGGAACACCGGGGAGCTGTTTTTT.

There are a few counts of this clonotype. The chain recombines TRBV10-2 with TRBJ1-6; 9 bases match TRBD1. The CDR3 contains 15 residues. Germline trimming cut 6 bases from V and 7 bases from J; bases unmatched to any gene: 7. Germline assignment: CDR1 WSHSY and CDR2 SAAADI. In nucleotides, the CDR3 is TGCGCCAGCAGCAGTGACAGGGGGTTGAATTCACCCCTCCACTTT. This encodes CASSSDRGLNSPLHF.

This clonotype was detected ten times or more. In nucleotides, the CDR3 is TGCAGTGCTACGTGGACTTTTTGGGAGACCCAGTACTTC. It specifies CSATWTFWETQYF. The rearrangement links TRBV20-1 to TRBJ2-5, with a weak D call TRBD2 (5 bases). The CDR3 has 13 amino acids. CDR1 and CDR2 from the germline V gene are DFQATT and SNEGSKA (reference sequence). Between the trimmed V and J ends, which lost 4 bases and 5 bases, there was a span of 14 bases.

This clonotype was found a few times. The CDR3 spells CASSPYQHGQGNEQFF. CDR3 nucleotide sequence: TGTGCCAGCTCACCCTATCAGCACGGACAGGGAAATGAGCAGTTCTTC. The J gene is TRBJ2-1, the V gene TRBV18; 8 bases line up with TRBD1. V lost 3 bases, J lost 7 bases, and 11 bases stayed unmatched. CDR1 is KGHSH, CDR2 LQKENI, per germline. The length of the CDR3 is 16 residues.